Listed here are 25 T cell receptor beta chains from one sample, sequenced in a study of T cells after yellow fever vaccination. A single record per CDR3 protein comes from TCRdb applying MiXCR to the 5' RACE reads. Of 310,000 or so distinct CDR3 sequences in the sample, around 3.6% were seen once. The input for sequencing was PBMCs, taken on the day of the yellow fever booster vaccination. These receptors all stem from a man younger than 35 who received the YFV17D yellow fever vaccine.

This clonotype was found once. This chain connects TRBV6-2 or TRBV6-3 to TRBJ2-5; 7 nucleotides line up with TRBD1. Trimming removed 4 bases from V and 5 bases from J; junction bases left unmatched: 10. Germline V gives CDR1 MNHEY, CDR2 SVGEGT. The length of the CDR3 is 15 residues. In DNA, the CDR3 is TGTGCCAGCAGTTCCCGGGCAGGGGGATCGGAGACCCAGTACTTC. This gives the protein CASSSRAGGSETQYF.

This clonotype was observed at least ten times. The chain joins TRBV5-1 to TRBJ2-5; D gene unclear. Trimming pared 3 bases from V and 5 bases from J, leaving 11 bases between. Germline values: CDR1 SGHRS, CDR2 YFSETQ. This CDR3 region has 13 residues. The CDR3 nucleotides read TGCGCCAGCAGCTCTCTGGGCGGTGAGACCCAGTACTTC. This codes for CASSSLGGETQYF.

This clonotype came up many times. The chain links TRBV3-1 to TRBJ2-1; perhaps TRBD1 as D (6 bases). The CDR3 extends over 13 amino acids. V was clipped by 4 bases and J by 8 bases, with 12 bases between them. Germline loops: CDR1 LGHDT, CDR2 YNNKEL (reference sequence). The CDR3 nucleotides are TGTGCCAGCAGCCTCCCAGGGGCCGATGAGCAGTTCTTC. This translates into CASSLPGADEQFF.

This clonotype was counted a few times. V is TRBV20-1 and J is TRBJ2-3; D might be TRBD1 (6 bases). Trimming stripped 3 bases from V and 2 bases from J, with 18 bases between. The CDR3 spans 16 residues. Germline V gene data show CDR1 as DFQATT and CDR2 as SNEGSKA (reference sequence). The DNA for the CDR3 is TGCAGTGCTAGGGCCCCGGGCAGGGGCCCCACAGATACGCAGTATTTT. Its protein product is CSARAPGRGPTDTQYF.

The chain employs TRBV29-1 and TRBJ1-4, with 9 bases identical to TRBD1. The CDR3 contains 12 residues. Trimming at V came to 7 bases and at J to 5 bases, leaving 2 bases not matched to a gene. Germline V lookup: CDR1 SQVTM, CDR2 ANQGSEA. CDR3 in amino acids: CSAGTGNEKLFF. The CDR3 DNA follows: TGCAGCGCTGGGACAGGGAATGAAAAACTGTTTTTT.

J is TRBJ1-1 and V is TRBV12-3 or TRBV12-4; no clear D gene. The CDR3 runs to 12 residues. Trimming left V 3 bases short and J 6 bases short, with 8 bases between. The CDR3 protein is CASSFQQPEAFF. In DNA, the CDR3 is TGTGCCAGCAGTTTCCAACAGCCTGAAGCTTTCTTT.

At least ten counts were recorded for this clonotype. The chain couples TRBV29-1 to TRBJ2-2; D is perhaps TRBD1 (6 bases). This CDR3 has 14 residues. The V and J ends lost 5 bases and 3 bases respectively, with 13 bases between them. Germline CDR1 SQVTM, CDR2 ANQGSEA. CDR3 region: CSVSAQGDTGELFF. CDR3 sequence (DNA): TGCAGCGTTTCCGCACAGGGCGACACCGGGGAGCTGTTTTTT.

The table lists this clonotype with many counts. The chain recombines TRBV19 with TRBJ2-5; TRBD2 matches 7 bases. The germline V gene has CDR1 LNHDA and CDR2 SQIVND (reference sequence). The V segment lost 5 bases and the J segment 5 bases; nucleotides outside the gene matches: 11. The CDR3 runs to 15 residues. CDR3 region: CASSRYPTSWETQYF. In DNA, the CDR3 is TGTGCCAGTAGTCGCTACCCGACTAGCTGGGAGACCCAGTACTTC.

Only a few counts were recorded for this clonotype. This chain uses TRBV14 with TRBJ2-1; 9 bases map to TRBD1. CDR1 and CDR2 from the germline V gene are SGHDN and FVKESK. The CDR3 runs 14 residues. V shed 6 bases and J 4 bases; nucleotides not matched to a gene: 4. The DNA for the CDR3 is TGTGCCAGCAGATCCGGGACAGGGTACAATGAGCAGTTCTTC. It is translated as CASRSGTGYNEQFF.

This chain links TRBV7-2 with TRBJ1-1; D ambiguous. The germline V gene has CDR1 SGHTA and CDR2 FQGNSA. V was trimmed by 1 base and J by 8 bases, leaving 8 bases between them. The CDR3 sequence is 12 residues long. The CDR3 reads CASSLERREAFF. CDR3 in DNA: TGTGCCAGCAGCTTAGAACGAAGAGAAGCTTTCTTT. Together with reference TRBV7-2 and TRBJ1-1, the CDR3 gives the full variable domain: GAGVSQSPSNKVTEKGKDVELRCDPISGHTALYWYRQSLGQGLEFLIYFQGNSAPDKSGLPSDRFSAERTGGSVSTLTIQRTQQEDSAVYLCASSLERREAFFGQGTRLTVV.

This clonotype appeared many times. The chain joins TRBV19 to TRBJ2-6; perhaps TRBD2 as D (5 bases). V lost 4 bases and J lost 0, with 16 bases in between. The CDR3 has 18 residues. From germline, CDR1 is LNHDA and CDR2 SQIVND (reference sequence). The CDR3 DNA is TGTGCCAGTAGTAGGGGAGACTACTACAGCTCTGGGGCCAACGTCCTGACTTTC. This encodes CASSRGDYYSSGANVLTF.

In its sample, this clonotype was seen many times. The rearrangement uses TRBV7-9 and TRBJ2-1, with 12 positions matching TRBD2. The CDR3 contains 17 residues. Germline CDR1 reads SEHNR; CDR2 reads FQNEAQ (reference sequence). After removal of 4 bases from V and 0 bases from J, the junction contained 4 bases not matched to a gene. In DNA form, the CDR3 reads TGTGCCAGCAGCTCAGGACTAGCGGGGAGCTCCTACAATGAGCAGTTCTTC. It is translated as CASSSGLAGSSYNEQFF.

This clonotype was detected ten times or more. The gene calls are TRBV4-3 and TRBJ2-3; 9 bases line up with TRBD1. Trimming removed 0 bases from V and 14 bases from J; junction bases left unmatched: 9. Germline assignment: CDR1 LGHNA and CDR2 YSLEER. The CDR3 is made up of 14 amino acids. The CDR3 region has the DNA TGCGCCAGCAGCCAAGATCGTGGGGGACAGGGACCGTATTTT. It yields the protein CASSQDRGGQGPYF.

This clonotype was seen at least ten times. The chain combines TRBV23-1 with TRBJ1-2, with a possible D match to TRBD1 (5 bases). Being an ORF, TRBV23-1 has a function that is uncertain. Trimming left V 5 bases short and J 3 bases short, with 10 bases between. The CDR3 consists of 13 residues. CDR3 bases: TGCGCCAGCAGTATCCGGGGGTACTATGGCTACACCTTC. Translation: CASSIRGYYGYTF.

There are many counts of this clonotype. This chain uses TRBV29-1 with TRBJ2-1; TRBD2 is a possible D gene (5 bases). Per germline, CDR1 SQVTM and CDR2 ANQGSEA. V lost 1 base and J 7 bases, leaving 23 bases between the germline ends. There are 17 residues in the CDR3. CDR3 loop: CSVEGRSGLGFGNEQFF. CDR3 coding DNA: TGCAGCGTTGAAGGTCGTTCGGGATTGGGGTTTGGAAATGAGCAGTTCTTC.

This clonotype was seen repeatedly, ten times or more. The chain employs TRBV3-1 and TRBJ2-5; possible D gene TRBD2, 6 bases. This CDR3 is built from 12 residues. Trimming pared 3 bases from V and 5 bases from J, leaving 7 bases between. Germline V lookup: CDR1 LGHDT, CDR2 YNNKEL (reference sequence). The CDR3 nucleotides are TGTGCCAGCAGCCACGCGGGGGAGACCCAGTACTTC. Translation gives CASSHAGETQYF.

This chain connects TRBV4-3 to TRBJ1-2; maybe TRBD1 (6 bases). CDR3 size: 14 residues. The germline V gene has CDR1 LGHNA and CDR2 YSLEER. The V end was cut by 5 bases, the J end by 7 bases, with 17 bases between. This CDR3 is CASSSPRGLGGYTF. CDR3 bases: TGCGCCAGCAGCAGCCCCCGGGGGCTGGGTGGCTACACCTTC.

This clonotype was recorded many times. This sequence joins TRBV28 and TRBJ2-7; no clear D. The CDR3 runs 15 residues. From germline, CDR1 is MDHEN and CDR2 SYDVKM. Between the trimmed V and J ends, which lost 5 bases and 2 bases, there was a span of 16 bases. The CDR3 DNA reads as TGTGCCAGCAGTCCCCTTAACCCCCCTACCTACGAGCAGTACGTC. Translating gives CASSPLNPPTYEQYV.

Ten or more counts support this clonotype. The chain couples TRBV11-2 to TRBJ2-7; D is unclear. This CDR3 contains 12 residues. Germline V gene sequence: CDR1 SGHAT, CDR2 FQNNGV. V was clipped by 1 base and J by 7 bases, with 8 bases between them. CDR3 nucleotides: TGTGCCAGCAGCTTAGCCCCATGGGAGCAGTACTTC. This encodes CASSLAPWEQYF.

This clonotype was counted between two and nine times. CDR3 loop: CASSSAGPGTYEQYV. The CDR3 DNA sequence: TGTGCCAGCAGCTCCGCCGGCCCAGGGACTTACGAGCAGTACGTC. The rearrangement joins TRBV5-4 to TRBJ2-7; D is possibly TRBD2 (6 bases). Trimming took 3 bases from V and 4 from J, leaving 17 bases between them. Germline CDR1 SGHNT, CDR2 YYREEE (reference sequence). The CDR3 runs 15 residues.

This clonotype came up many times. The chain uses TRBV7-2 and TRBJ2-1; 7 nucleotides agree with TRBD2. Germline V gene sequence: CDR1 SGHTA, CDR2 FQGNSA. V was clipped by 6 bases and J by 5 bases; unmatched bases: 10. CDR3 size: 15 residues. Here the CDR3 DNA reads TGTGCCAGCAGAGACATAGGGGAGGGCCACAATGAGCAGTTCTTC. This gives the protein CASRDIGEGHNEQFF.

The chain carries TRBV7-9 and TRBJ1-2, with TRBD1 identical over 10 bases. V lost 4 bases, J lost 3 bases, and 8 bases stayed unmatched. The CDR3 is 16 residues long. The germline CDR1 and CDR2 sequences are SEHNR and FQNEAQ (reference sequence). This chain's CDR3 is CASSSLWDRGHYGYTF. The CDR3 DNA is TGTGCCAGCAGCTCCCTCTGGGACAGGGGACACTATGGCTACACCTTC.

CDR3 sequence: CSVGEFGEQYV. CDR3 sequence (DNA): TGCAGCGTTGGTGAGTTCGGCGAGCAGTACGTC. The rearrangement links TRBV29-1 to TRBJ2-7; unclear D gene. The CDR3 is 11 amino acids. Germline V gives CDR1 SQVTM, CDR2 ANQGSEA. V was trimmed by 4 bases and J by 6 bases, leaving 10 bases between them.

This clonotype was found a few times. The chain employs TRBV29-1 and TRBJ1-2; weak D call: TRBD1 (5 bases). Deletions cut 6 bases from V and 8 bases from J, with 16 bases between. Per germline, CDR1 SQVTM and CDR2 ANQGSEA. The CDR3 contains 12 residues. The CDR3 loop reads CSVTRGVQGYTF. In DNA, the CDR3 is TGCAGCGTAACAAGAGGGGTGCAGGGCTACACCTTC.

There are many counts of this clonotype. The V gene is TRBV2, the J gene TRBJ2-5, with 12 bases fitting TRBD2. The CDR3 consists of 15 residues. CDR1 is SNHLY and CDR2 is FYNNEI in the germline V gene. Trimming removed 8 bases from V and 3 bases from J; junction bases left unmatched: 7. The CDR3 region is CASGGLAGPEETQYF. The CDR3 DNA follows: TGTGCCAGCGGAGGACTAGCGGGACCCGAAGAGACCCAGTACTTC.